The entry below describes one T cell receptor beta chain. Its antigen is unidentified. The sample belongs to a study of beta chain features in type 1 diabetes. Study-wide context: Age, gender, cell numbers and subset yield matched between patients and controls.

The authors took one heparinised blood draw, averaging about 110 mL, from each donor. Trimming took 4 bases from V and 1 from J, leaving 19 bases between them. Germline-derived CDR1 and CDR2 are GTSNPN and SVGIG (reference sequence). CDR3 length equals 16 residues. Reverse transcription of all isolated RNA meant that expressed TCRB transcripts were sequenced. About 3.5 million reads, on average, came from each naive, central memory and regulatory T cell sample. The data were produced by immunoSEQ multiplex PCR, yet TCRdb's version contains in-frame clones alone and is incomplete. Of about 470,000 clones listed, approximately 30% were seen once; the top ten hold about 0.06%. Study outcomes and limitations: When VDJ junctions were examined, type 1 diabetes patients showed fewer insertions and more deletions.

This TCR was recovered from a man aged 18 to 35 in good health. The rearrangement links TRBV30 to TRBJ2-5, with D possibly being TRBD2 (5 bases). Material for sequencing was naive CD4+ T cells from blood. The CDR3, as DNA: TGTGCCTGGACCCCGGGATTCCCAAGGCCCCAAGAGACCCAGTACTTC. Translating gives CAWTPGFPRPQETQYF.